A single sample gave rise to the 29 T cell receptor beta chains below, sequenced in a study of molecular identifiers for immune sequencing clone quantification (dated by TCRdb to 2017 to 2018). Receptor libraries were prepared by PCR. These reads were obtained on an Illumina MiSeq. TCRdb reran the public reads through fastp at Q25 and MiXCR, keeping productive beta chains. Rows are combined by CDR3 protein, so each entry shows the most common genes and DNA. This sample gives about 40,000 distinct CDR3 sequences in total; 15% to 20% of them show up just once. Approximately 6.4% of the sample is in the top ten clones. Sequencing was carried out using naive CD8+ T cells from blood, with Jurkat cell RNA spiked in. The cell subset or site label for this specimen denotes: FACS-sorted CD8+CD4-CCR7+CD45RA+ naive T cells. These receptors all come from a human donor in good health. Some libraries in this study had Jurkat cell RNA spiked in.

This rearrangement joins TRBV5-8 to TRBJ1-1; 7 nucleotides agree with TRBD1. The CDR3 is 15 residues long. J gave up 3 bases and V 1 base, and 6 bases lay outside the gene matches. CDR1 is SGHTS and CDR2 is YDEGEE in the germline V gene. CDR3 amino acids: CASSLYSTGHTEAFF. The CDR3 bases are TGTGCCAGCAGCTTGTATTCGACAGGGCACACTGAAGCTTTCTTT.

This clonotype was seen more than once but under ten times. The chain combines TRBV28 with TRBJ2-6; perhaps TRBD1 as D (6 bases). The V end lost 9 bases, the J end lost 0 bases, and 12 bases lay between the germline ends. Germline CDR1 is MDHEN and CDR2 is SYDVKM. This CDR3 contains 15 residues. This chain's CDR3 is CASWTAVSGANVLTF. The CDR3 DNA follows: TGTGCCAGTTGGACAGCTGTCTCTGGGGCCAACGTCCTGACTTTC.

About this clonotype itself: A read error may be the cause here, since a much bigger clone is one base away. The V and J genes are TRBV2 and TRBJ2-7; TRBD2 might be the D (6 bases). This CDR3 has 13 amino acids. Germline V gene lookup returns CDR1 SNHLY and CDR2 FYNNEI. The V end was cut by 6 bases, the J end by 5 bases, with 14 bases between. CDR3 amino acids: CASSREPDNEQYF. The DNA for the CDR3 is TGTGCCAGCAGCCGGGAGCCAGACAACGAGCAGTACTTC.

The CDR3 is CASSQALSGTSGEETQYF. The CDR3 DNA reads as TGTGCCAGCAGCCAAGCACTCTCCGGGACTAGCGGCGAAGAGACCCAGTACTTC. V gene TRBV14 combines with J gene TRBJ2-5, with 11 positions matching TRBD2. The germline gives CDR1 SGHDN, CDR2 FVKESK. The CDR3 runs to 18 residues. The V and J ends lost 1 base and 3 bases, in that order; junction bases with no gene match: 10.

This clonotype appeared many times. V usage is TRBV19 and J usage is TRBJ2-1; D uncertain. Germline V gives CDR1 LNHDA, CDR2 SQIVND (reference sequence). This CDR3 region has 14 residues. V was pared by 4 bases and J by 7 bases, with 14 bases between. The CDR3 region is CASSKGSLGNEQFF. The CDR3, as DNA: TGTGCCAGTAGTAAGGGCAGTTTGGGAAATGAGCAGTTCTTC.

About this clonotype: This may stem from a read error, because a much larger clone lies one nucleotide away. This chain uses TRBV2 with TRBJ2-7; D unclear. The V gene's germline CDR1 is SNHLY and CDR2 FYNNEI. The length of the CDR3 is 11 residues. CDR3 coding DNA: TGTGCCGGCAGCCCTACCTACGAGCAGTACTTC. Translation gives CAGSPTYEQYF.

This clonotype appeared many times. The chain joins TRBV28 to TRBJ2-1, with D unclear. This CDR3 is 17 amino acids long. Germline CDR1 and CDR2: MDHEN and SYDVKM. Between the trimmed V and J ends, which lost 2 bases and 0 bases, there was a span of 14 bases. CDR3 region: CASSLREARRSYNEQFF. DNA of the CDR3: TGTGCCAGCAGTTTAAGAGAGGCCCGGCGCTCCTACAATGAGCAGTTCTTC.

The chain joins TRBV7-6 to TRBJ2-2; D gene unclear. In germline, CDR1 is SGHVS, CDR2 FNYEAQ. Trimming took 5 bases from V and 5 from J, leaving 9 bases between them. The CDR3 loop spans 13 amino acids. The CDR3 sequence is CASSPFVTGELFF. CDR3 nucleotides: TGTGCCAGCAGCCCGTTTGTGACCGGGGAGCTGTTTTTT.

The genes are TRBV9 and TRBJ2-1; 11 bases map to TRBD2. V lost 4 bases and J lost 4; bases outside the gene matches: 10. The CDR3 is 17 residues long. CDR1 is SGDLS and CDR2 is YYNGEE in the germline V gene. CDR3 region: CASSRRLAGLKYNEQFF. The CDR3 coding sequence is TGTGCCAGCAGCCGAAGACTAGCGGGATTAAAGTACAATGAGCAGTTCTTC.

This clonotype was detected a few times. The rearrangement joins TRBV9 to TRBJ2-3, with 9 bases identical to TRBD1. The CDR3 consists of 15 residues. Germline lookup yields CDR1 SGDLS and CDR2 YYNGEE. After removal of 4 bases from V and 2 bases from J, the junction contained 5 bases not matched to a gene. CDR3 sequence reads: CASSTWDRATDTQYF. The DNA of the CDR3 is TGTGCCAGCAGCACCTGGGACAGGGCCACAGATACGCAGTATTTT. Variable domain in full (rest from reference TRBV9 and TRBJ2-3): DSGVTQTPKHLITATGQRVTLRCSPRSGDLSVYWYQQSLDQGLQFLIQYYNGEERAKGNILERFSAQQFPDLHSELNLSSLELGDSALYFCASSTWDRATDTQYFGPGTRLTVL.

Concerning this clonotype itself: A much larger clone lies a single base off, so this may be a read error. The chain links TRBV9 to TRBJ2-5, with TRBD2 matching 8 bases. The germline CDR1 and CDR2 sequences are SGDLS and YYNGEE. This CDR3 spans 19 amino acids. With 3 bases clipped from V and 2 bases from J, the junction kept 18 bases outside the gene matches. This CDR3 reads CASSGNPGLERNRQETQYF. The CDR3 DNA follows: TGTGCCAGCAGCGGTAATCCGGGACTAGAGAGGAATAGACAAGAGACCCAGTACTTC.

This clonotype was found many times. The chain employs TRBV29-1 and TRBJ1-2; no reliable D call. V dropped 1 base and J dropped 10 bases, with 16 bases sitting between them. There are 13 residues in the CDR3. CDR1 and CDR2 from the germline V gene are SQVTM and ANQGSEA. As DNA, the CDR3 is TGCAGCGTTGAAGGGTTTACAGCCCGTCTCTACACCTTC. Its translation: CSVEGFTARLYTF.

This chain uses TRBV12-3 or TRBV12-4 with TRBJ1-2; TRBD1 agrees at 11 bases. After removal of 8 bases from V and 4 bases from J, the junction contained 3 bases not matched to a gene. The CDR3 runs 13 residues. The CDR3 DNA reads as TGTGCCAGCCTCGGGACAGGGGGCTATGGCTACACCTTC. Its translation is CASLGTGGYGYTF.

This clonotype has a count of ten or more. V and J are TRBV5-6 and TRBJ2-7; no clear D. CDR1 is SGHDT, CDR2 YYEEEE, per germline. The CDR3 is made up of 12 amino acids. Trimming pared 3 bases from V and 0 bases from J, leaving 4 bases between. CDR3 nucleotide sequence: TGTGCCAGCAGCTGGTCCTCCTACGAGCAGTACTTC. Protein product: CASSWSSYEQYF.

This clonotype has ten or more counts. V gene TRBV28 combines with J gene TRBJ2-5; a weak D match, TRBD2 (5 bases). The V and J ends lost 7 bases and 2 bases respectively, with 20 bases between them. Germline loops: CDR1 MDHEN, CDR2 SYDVKM. This CDR3 has 16 amino acids. The CDR3 is CASNLGTSGLQETQYF. DNA of the CDR3: TGTGCCAGCAACCTGGGCACCAGCGGATTACAAGAGACCCAGTACTTC.

This clonotype was counted at least ten times. The rearrangement links TRBV7-6 to TRBJ2-7; possible D gene TRBD2, 6 bases. Trimming removed 9 bases at V and 5 bases at J, with 14 bases between. Germline CDR1 reads SGHVS; CDR2 reads FNYEAQ. The CDR3 is made up of 12 amino acids. The CDR3 sequence is CAREAGWDEQYF. The CDR3 nucleotides read TGTGCCAGAGAAGCGGGCTGGGACGAGCAGTACTTC.

This clonotype was detected many times. V is TRBV5-6 and J is TRBJ2-7, with D perhaps TRBD2 (6 bases). CDR3 length: 14 residues. Per the germline V gene, CDR1 is SGHDT and CDR2 is YYEEEE. The ends were cut back, 4 bases at V and 4 bases at J, with 15 bases in the middle. CDR3 in amino acids: CASSLGGSKYEQYF. CDR3 bases: TGTGCCAGCAGCCTTGGAGGGAGTAAATACGAGCAGTACTTC.

This clonotype occurred a few times. The chain carries TRBV28 and TRBJ2-1; 8 bases match TRBD1. The CDR3 runs to 15 residues. V shed 6 bases and J 4 bases; nucleotides not matched to a gene: 8. The germline V gene has CDR1 MDHEN and CDR2 SYDVKM. The CDR3 region is CASRTNRGLYNEQFF. In nucleotides, the CDR3 is TGTGCCAGCAGAACAAACAGGGGGTTATACAATGAGCAGTTCTTC.

This clonotype was seen ten or more times. The V call is TRBV11-2, the J call TRBJ2-5, with no clear D. CDR1 is SGHAT, CDR2 FQNNGV, per germline. This CDR3 region has 15 residues. Deletions cut 0 bases from V and 5 bases from J, with 13 bases between. CDR3 sequence (DNA): TGTGCCAGCAGCTTAGAGTTGGTGGAGAGGGAGACCCAGTACTTC. Translation: CASSLELVERETQYF. The full variable domain, with the rest looked up from reference TRBV11-2 and TRBJ2-5, is EAGVAQSPRYKIIEKRQSVAFWCNPISGHATLYWYQQILGQGPKLLIQFQNNGVVDDSQLPKDRFSAERLKGVDSTLKIQPAKLEDSAVYLCASSLELVERETQYFGPGTRLLVL.

This clonotype was recorded at least ten times. The V and J genes are TRBV19 and TRBJ2-7; D could derive from TRBD1 or TRBD2 (5 bases each). This CDR3 has 11 residues. Germline loops: CDR1 LNHDA, CDR2 SQIVND (reference sequence). V was cut by 7 bases and J by 6 bases, with 10 bases left in between. The CDR3 DNA is TGTGCCAGTACGTGGGGGTCCGAGCAGTACTTC. Residues: CASTWGSEQYF. The full variable domain, with the rest looked up from reference TRBV19 and TRBJ2-7, is DGGITQSPKYLFRKEGQNVTLSCEQNLNHDAMYWYRQDPGQGLRLIYYSQIVNDFQKGDIAEGYSVSREKKESFPLTVTSAQKNPTAFYLCASTWGSEQYFGPGTRLTVT.

This clonotype was observed at least ten times. V and J are TRBV10-3 and TRBJ2-3; D is ambiguous. Germline V CDR1 and CDR2: ENHRY, SYGVKD. The CDR3 spans 13 residues. Trimming stripped 6 bases from V and 0 bases from J, with 7 bases between. CDR3 DNA: TGTGCCATCAGGATCACGAGCACAGATACGCAGTATTTT. This gives the protein CAIRITSTDTQYF.

This clonotype was detected ten times or more. The chain couples TRBV7-9 to TRBJ2-2, with 8 bases that match TRBD1. There are 15 residues in the CDR3. Germline CDR1 is SEHNR and CDR2 is FQNEAQ (reference sequence). V lost 5 bases to trimming and J lost 5 bases; unmatched junction nucleotides: 7. The CDR3 spells CASSDGQGSTGELFF. CDR3 bases: TGTGCCAGCAGCGATGGACAGGGTTCGACCGGGGAGCTGTTTTTT. The full variable domain, in which reference TRBV7-9 and TRBJ2-2 provide the parts outside the CDR3, is DTGVSQNPRHKITKRGQNVTFRCDPISEHNRLYWYRQTLGQGPEFLTYFQNEAQLEKSRLLSDRFSAERPKGSFSTLEIQRTEQGDSAMYLCASSDGQGSTGELFFGEGSRLTVL.

In this sample, this clonotype turned up many times. The chain has TRBV20-1 and TRBJ2-1; 9 bases map to TRBD2. The CDR3 runs to 11 residues. The germline V gene encodes CDR1 DFQATT and CDR2 SNEGSKA (reference sequence). Trimming removed 6 bases from V and 7 bases from J; junction bases left unmatched: 1. CDR3 region: CSALAGNEQFF. Written as DNA, the CDR3 is TGCAGTGCGCTAGCGGGAAATGAGCAGTTCTTC.

J is TRBJ2-1 and V is TRBV20-1, with 8 nucleotides matching TRBD2. Germline V lookup: CDR1 DFQATT, CDR2 SNEGSKA (reference sequence). J gave up 7 bases and V 1 base, and 9 bases lay outside the gene matches. This CDR3 comprises 15 residues. For the CDR3, the DNA is TGCAGTGCTAGAGCGTCCGGGACTAGTATGAATGAGCAGTTCTTC. It encodes CSARASGTSMNEQFF.

To note about this clonotype: This sequence may be a read error, since a much larger clone differs from it by one base. V and J are TRBV7-8 and TRBJ2-3, with 8 nucleotides matching TRBD2. CDR3 length equals 13 residues. Germline-derived CDR1 and CDR2 are SGHVS and FQNEAQ. The CDR3 DNA sequence: TGTGCCAGCAGCGTAGCGGGAACAGATACGCAGTATTTT. Translating gives CASSVAGTDTQYF.

At least ten counts were recorded for this clonotype. The gene calls are TRBV13 and TRBJ2-3, with 9 nucleotides matching TRBD1. The CDR3 has 17 residues. V shed 5 bases and J 1 base; nucleotides not matched to a gene: 10. Germline V gives CDR1 PRHDT, CDR2 FYEKMQ (reference sequence). Written as DNA, the CDR3 is TGTGCCAGCAGCGGCCAACAGGGGGCGGGAGGCACAGATACGCAGTATTTT. Translating it yields CASSGQQGAGGTDTQYF.

This clonotype was seen at least ten times. The CDR3 loop reads CASSLWKTSGYLKLNEQFF. The CDR3, as DNA: TGTGCCAGCAGTTTATGGAAGACTAGCGGATACCTAAAACTGAATGAGCAGTTCTTC. The chain is built from TRBV28 and TRBJ2-1; 9 bases agree with TRBD2. Germline V CDR1 and CDR2: MDHEN, SYDVKM. The CDR3 length is 19 residues. J was trimmed by 7 bases and V by 0 bases; bases with no gene match: 16. The variable domain in full, completed from reference TRBV28 and TRBJ2-1, reads DVKVTQSSRYLVKRTGEKVFLECVQDMDHENMFWYRQDPGLGLRLIYFSYDVKMKEKGDIPEGYSVSREKKERFSLILESASTNQTSMYLCASSLWKTSGYLKLNEQFFGPGTRLTVL.

A note on this clonotype: A much bigger clone sits one base away, suggesting this may be a read error. The V call is TRBV10-3, the J call TRBJ2-2; 8 bases match TRBD2. V was clipped by 10 bases and J by 1 base; unmatched bases: 8. Germline loops: CDR1 ENHRY, CDR2 SYGVKD. There are 15 residues in the CDR3. The CDR3 region has the DNA TGTGCCACCGGATCAGCGGGAGAGAACACCGGGGAGCTGTTTTTT. Protein sequence: CATGSAGENTGELFF.

This clonotype has at least ten counts. The gene calls are TRBV5-1 and TRBJ2-5, with D tentatively TRBD1 (5 bases). Germline V gene data show CDR1 as SGHRS and CDR2 as YFSETQ. V lost 1 base and J 4 bases, leaving 14 bases between the germline ends. The CDR3 runs 15 residues. Here the CDR3 reads CASSLWYRRPETQYF. CDR3 sequence (DNA): TGCGCCAGCAGCTTGTGGTACAGGAGACCAGAGACCCAGTACTTC.